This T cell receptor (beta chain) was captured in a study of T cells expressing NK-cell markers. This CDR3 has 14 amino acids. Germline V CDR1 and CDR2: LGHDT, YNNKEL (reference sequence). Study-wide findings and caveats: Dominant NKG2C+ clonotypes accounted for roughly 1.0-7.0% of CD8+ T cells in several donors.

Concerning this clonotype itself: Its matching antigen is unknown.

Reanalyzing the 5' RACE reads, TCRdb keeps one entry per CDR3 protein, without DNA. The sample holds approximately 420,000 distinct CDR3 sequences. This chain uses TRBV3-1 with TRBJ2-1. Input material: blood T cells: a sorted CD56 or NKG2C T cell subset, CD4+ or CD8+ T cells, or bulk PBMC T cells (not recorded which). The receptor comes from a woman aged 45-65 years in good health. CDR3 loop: CASSRNYGDNEQFF.